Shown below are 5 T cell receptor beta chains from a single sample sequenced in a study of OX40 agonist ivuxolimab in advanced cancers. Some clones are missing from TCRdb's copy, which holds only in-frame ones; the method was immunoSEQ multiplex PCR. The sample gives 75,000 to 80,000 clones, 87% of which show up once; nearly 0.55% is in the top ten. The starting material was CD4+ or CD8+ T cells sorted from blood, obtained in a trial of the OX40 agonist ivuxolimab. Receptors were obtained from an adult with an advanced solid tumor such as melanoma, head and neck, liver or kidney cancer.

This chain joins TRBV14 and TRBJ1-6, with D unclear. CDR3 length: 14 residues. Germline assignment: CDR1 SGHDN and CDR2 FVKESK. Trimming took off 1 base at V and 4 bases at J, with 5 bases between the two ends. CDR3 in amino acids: CASSQGGYNSPLHF. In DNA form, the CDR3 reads TGTGCCAGCAGCCAAGGAGGTTATAATTCACCCCTCCACTTT.

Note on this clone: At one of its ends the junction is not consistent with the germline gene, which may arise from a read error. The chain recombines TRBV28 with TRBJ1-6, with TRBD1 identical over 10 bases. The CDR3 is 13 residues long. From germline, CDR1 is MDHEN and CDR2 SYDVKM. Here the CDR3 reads CGGSQTGGSPLHF. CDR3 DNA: TGCGGCGGTAGTCAGACAGGGGGCTCACCCCTCCACTTT. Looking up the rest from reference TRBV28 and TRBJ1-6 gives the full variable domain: DVKVTQSSRYLVKRTGEKVFLECVQDMDHENMFWYRQDPGLGLRLIYFSYDVKMKEKGDIPEGYSVSREKKERFSLILESASTNQTSMYLCGGSQTGGSPLHFGNGTRLTVT.

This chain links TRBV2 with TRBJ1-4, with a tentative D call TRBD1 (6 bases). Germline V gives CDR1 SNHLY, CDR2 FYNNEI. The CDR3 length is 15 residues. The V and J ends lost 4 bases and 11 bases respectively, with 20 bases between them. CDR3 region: CASSVLRDKKGKLFF. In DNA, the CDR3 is TGTGCCAGCAGTGTTCTCCGGGACAAGAAGGGGAAACTGTTTTTT.

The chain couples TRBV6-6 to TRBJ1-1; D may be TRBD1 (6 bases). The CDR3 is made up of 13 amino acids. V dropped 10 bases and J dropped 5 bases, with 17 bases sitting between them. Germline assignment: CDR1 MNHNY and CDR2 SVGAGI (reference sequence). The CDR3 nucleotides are TGTGCCACCCGGGGGCCCCTGGAGACTGAAGCTTTCTTT. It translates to CATRGPLETEAFF.

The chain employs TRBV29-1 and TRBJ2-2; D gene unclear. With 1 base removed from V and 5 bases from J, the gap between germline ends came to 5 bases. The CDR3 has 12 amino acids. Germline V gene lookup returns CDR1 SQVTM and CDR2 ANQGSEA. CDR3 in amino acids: CSVEGVTGELFF. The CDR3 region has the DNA TGCAGCGTTGAAGGGGTTACCGGGGAGCTGTTTTTT.